A selection of T cell receptor beta chains follows, all from one sample in a study of T-cell reconstitution after alpha-beta-depleted transplantation in children. MiXCR, run by TCRdb on the PCR reads, gives a single entry per CDR3 protein. The table has fewer than 700,000 distinct CDR3 sequences, over 10% seen once; the top ten hold approximately 2%. The sequencing used PBMCs, mostly from graft donor cells, collected 360 days after TCRalphabeta/CD19-depleted stem cell transplant. These receptors came from a male patient between 10 and 17 years old who had a stem cell transplant for acute myeloid leukemia, so the T cells may come from the graft donor. The CDR3 runs from the conserved cysteine through the conserved F or W. A D gene is named only where the DNA matches it firmly. Clone size is given for some rows only: seen once, a few or many times, or a class if the clone is expanded.

V gene,J gene,D gene,clone size,CDR3 DNA,CDR3 protein
TRBV6-1,TRBJ2-7,TRBD1,.,TGTGCCAGCAGCCCCCCCGGACAGGGTATGGCCTACGAGCAGTACTTC,CASSPPGQGMAYEQYF
TRBV6-4,TRBJ2-1,.,few,TGTGCCAGCAGTGTGAGCTGGAACAAGGGGAATGAGCAGTTCTTC,CASSVSWNKGNEQFF
TRBV28,TRBJ2-1,.,many,TGTGCCAGCGCTGCGAGGCCCCACAGTAATGAGCAGTTCTTC,CASAARPHSNEQFF
TRBV20-1,TRBJ2-5,TRBD1,.,TGCAGTGCAAAAGGACAGGGGGCTGAGCTAGGCCCCCAAGAGACCCAGTACTTC,CSAKGQGAELGPQETQYF
TRBV20-1,TRBJ2-7,TRBD1,.,TGCAGTGCTGAGACAGGGTACCCCCCCGGGCAGTACTTC,CSAETGYPPGQYF
TRBV29-1,TRBJ2-1,TRBD1,few,TGCAGCGGAAAAGAATTGGGGACAGGGGCTGGGATCAATGAGCAGTTCTTC,CSGKELGTGAGINEQFF
TRBV20-1,TRBJ2-7,TRBD2,few,TGCAGTGCTAGAGATCGGCGGGAGACCTACGAGCAGTACTTC,CSARDRRETYEQYF
TRBV28,TRBJ2-1,.,few,TGTGCCAGCAGCGGAATGCGGGAAAATGAGCAGTTCTTC,CASSGMRENEQFF
TRBV12-3/TRBV12-4,TRBJ2-3,.,.,TGTGCCAGCAGTCCGGACGGCGAGGGAACAGATACGCAGTATTTT,CASSPDGEGTDTQYF
TRBV6-5,TRBJ2-5,TRBD2,few,TGTGCCAGCAGTTACTCGCTCGCGGGGGAAGAGACCCAGTACTTC,CASSYSLAGEETQYF
TRBV9,TRBJ2-3,.,.,TGTGCCAGCAGCGTAGATGGTCTACCTAGCACAGATACGCAGTATTTT,CASSVDGLPSTDTQYF
TRBV27,TRBJ2-3,TRBD1,.,TGTGCCAGCAGGGACAGGGGACCAGATACGCAGTATTTT,CASRDRGPDTQYF
TRBV29-1,TRBJ2-7,.,many,TGCAGCGTTGGCTCTTGGACCTACGAGCAGTACTTC,CSVGSWTYEQYF
TRBV28,TRBJ2-1,TRBD1,many,TGTGCCAGCAGTTCCGGGACAGCAGTACTCAACTCCTACAATGAGCAGTTCTTC,CASSSGTAVLNSYNEQFF
TRBV12-3/TRBV12-4,TRBJ2-4,.,.,TGTGCCAGCAGTTTCCCGACTATCCCGGGGGAAAACATTCAGTACTTC,CASSFPTIPGENIQYF
TRBV20-1,TRBJ2-5,.,many,TGCAGTGCTAGAGATCTGGTTGTAAGGGAGACCCAGTACTTC,CSARDLVVRETQYF
TRBV6-1,TRBJ2-7,.,many,TGTGCCAGCAGTCCGGGAAAACCCTACGAGCAGTACTTC,CASSPGKPYEQYF
TRBV15,TRBJ2-1,.,few,TGTGCCACCAGCAGCCCTGGCGGTGAGCAGTTCTTC,CATSSPGGEQFF
TRBV14,TRBJ2-1,.,few,TGTGCCAGCAGCCAAGATATGAAGTCCTACAATGAGCAGTTCTTC,CASSQDMKSYNEQFF
TRBV29-1,TRBJ2-4,TRBD2,.,TGCAGCGCCGGGGGGTTTCTCAAAAACATTCAGTACTTC,CSAGGFLKNIQYF
TRBV20-1,TRBJ2-1,TRBD2,.,TGCTGTGCTAGACTAACCGGGACTAGGGAATACAATGAGCAGTTCTTC,CCARLTGTREYNEQFF
TRBV2,TRBJ2-3,.,many,TGTGCCAGCGCTTCCGCCCTCACAGATACGCAGTATTTT,CASASALTDTQYF
TRBV4-2,TRBJ2-7,.,few,TGTGCCAGCAGCCAAGAAAGCCGGGCGACCCACGAGCAGTACTTC,CASSQESRATHEQYF
TRBV6-5,TRBJ2-7,.,.,TGTGCCAGCAGTTACTCCGCGGAGGCGGCATCCTACGAGCAGTACTTC,CASSYSAEAASYEQYF
TRBV6-1,TRBJ2-7,TRBD2,.,TGTGCCAGCGCCAAGGGACTACCACCTAGGGAGCAGTACTTC,CASAKGLPPREQYF
TRBV4-3,TRBJ2-1,TRBD1,.,TGCGCCAGCAGCGAAGCGCTCCGATCCCAGGGGGATGAGCAGTTCTTC,CASSEALRSQGDEQFF
TRBV19,TRBJ2-1,TRBD2,.,TGTGCCAGTAGTCATAGCGGGAGGCCCTCCTACAATGAGCAGTTCTTC,CASSHSGRPSYNEQFF
TRBV12-3/TRBV12-4,TRBJ2-3,.,many,TGTGCCAGCAGTTTACGGCAGATGTGGGCAGATACGCAGTATTTT,CASSLRQMWADTQYF
TRBV4-2,TRBJ2-7,.,.,TGTGCCAGCAGCCCGGGGGCGACAGCGGGTACGTACGAGCAGTACTTC,CASSPGATAGTYEQYF
TRBV28,TRBJ2-2,.,many,TGTGCCAGCAGTTCGCCTAGGTGGGGGCTCCTCACCGGGGAGCTGTTTTTT,CASSSPRWGLLTGELFF
TRBV29-1,TRBJ2-3,.,many,TGCAGCGTTTTTGGGGGGAACGCAGATACGCAGTATTTT,CSVFGGNADTQYF
TRBV11-1,TRBJ2-7,TRBD2,few,TGTGCCAGCAGCTTAGGCGGGACTAGCGGGCCCTACTCCTACGAGCAGTACTTC,CASSLGGTSGPYSYEQYF
TRBV7-9,TRBJ2-7,.,.,TGTGCCAGCAGCTACAGGAACCCCTACGAGCAGTACTTC,CASSYRNPYEQYF
TRBV7-6,TRBJ2-7,TRBD2,few,TGTGCCAGCAGCTCACTAAGCGGGAGGGTCTACGAGCAGTACTTC,CASSSLSGRVYEQYF
TRBV7-3,TRBJ1-1,TRBD1,few,TGTGCCAGCAGCTCCACACACTCGACAGGGTGGTGGACTGAAGCTTTCTTT,CASSSTHSTGWWTEAFF
TRBV4-2,TRBJ1-4,TRBD1,.,TGTGCCAGCAGCCAAGGCCAGGGGACAGGGGGCGGTTGGACTAGCGAAAAACTGTTTTTT,CASSQGQGTGGGWTSEKLFF
TRBV27,TRBJ2-1,.,few,TGTGCCAGCAGTTTAACGGGAACGAATGAGCAGTTCTTC,CASSLTGTNEQFF
TRBV7-6,TRBJ2-7,TRBD1,few,TGTGCCAGCAGCTTAGACCCGGGACAGGGTAGCGAGCAGTACTTC,CASSLDPGQGSEQYF
TRBV12-3/TRBV12-4,TRBJ1-6,.,few,TGTGCCAGCGGTGCACAGAGAAATAATTCACCCCTCCACTTT,CASGAQRNNSPLHF
TRBV7-9,TRBJ2-2,.,many,TGTGCCAGCAGCTTAGGGGCAGGAGTGGACACCGGGGAGCTGTTTTTT,CASSLGAGVDTGELFF
TRBV7-2,TRBJ2-7,TRBD2,few,TGTGCCAGCAGCTTATTTCTTCGGGGTAGCGGGAGTTACGAGCAGTACTTC,CASSLFLRGSGSYEQYF
TRBV5-1,TRBJ2-7,TRBD1,many,TGCGCCAGCAGCCAGACAGGGTTGGGCTACGAGCAGTACTTC,CASSQTGLGYEQYF
TRBV6-1,TRBJ2-1,.,.,TGTGCCAGCAGTGCGATATTCTACAATGAGCAGTTCTTC,CASSAIFYNEQFF
TRBV20-1,TRBJ2-7,.,.,TGCAGTGCTAGAGTGCGCAGGGTGGATACCGCATACGAGCAGTACTTC,CSARVRRVDTAYEQYF
TRBV20-1,TRBJ1-5,.,.,TGCAGTGCTAGACAGGGAGGAAGCAATCAGCCCCAGCATTTT,CSARQGGSNQPQHF
TRBV21-1,TRBJ2-1,.,few,TGTGCCAGCAGCAAAGGTTATTGTCTTTTCGGGACTCACAACCCCTCTCACAATGAGCAGTTCTTC,CASSKGYCLFGTHNPSHNEQFF
TRBV6-2/TRBV6-3,TRBJ1-1,TRBD1,.,TGTGCCAGCGCATTCGGAGGGGGCGCCCGGGGCACTGAAGCTTTCTTT,CASAFGGGARGTEAFF
TRBV20-1,TRBJ2-2,.,.,TGCAGTGCTAGAGATAGGATGGCTAGCGCCACCGGGGAGCTGTTTTTT,CSARDRMASATGELFF
TRBV20-1,TRBJ2-7,TRBD2,.,TGCAGTTCACTAGCGGGAGGAGCCTACGAGCAGTACTTC,CSSLAGGAYEQYF
TRBV4-2,TRBJ2-1,TRBD2,many,TGTGCCAGCAGCCAAGAGGGGACTAGCGGGAGCTCCTACAATGAGCAGTTCTTC,CASSQEGTSGSSYNEQFF
TRBV7-6,TRBJ2-7,TRBD2,.,TGTGCCAGCAGCCGGACTAGCGGATACTACGAGCAGTACTTC,CASSRTSGYYEQYF
TRBV4-3,TRBJ1-2,TRBD1,.,TGCGCCAGCAGCCGACAGGGGATCGGTGGCTACACCTTC,CASSRQGIGGYTF
TRBV9,TRBJ2-5,TRBD1,once,TGTGCCAGCAGCGTAACTGGACAGGACCTCCAAGAGACCCAGTACTTC,CASSVTGQDLQETQYF
TRBV18,TRBJ2-7,.,.,TGTGCCAGCTCACCATGGGAGGTCCACGAGCAGTACTTC,CASSPWEVHEQYF
TRBV5-6,TRBJ2-5,.,few,TGTGCCAGCAGCTTGGTAATAAGTCCCCAGTACTTC,CASSLVISPQYF
TRBV30,TRBJ2-7,TRBD2,.,TGTGCCTGGAGTGTACGCGGGGGTCTAAACGGGGAGCAGTACTTC,CAWSVRGGLNGEQYF
TRBV19,TRBJ1-5,.,few,TGTGCCAGTAGTATCGGGGACCGGAGTCAGCCCCAGCATTTT,CASSIGDRSQPQHF
TRBV7-2,TRBJ1-5,.,.,TGTGCCAGCAGCTTAGCAGGGTTAGGGAATCAGCCCCAGCATTTT,CASSLAGLGNQPQHF